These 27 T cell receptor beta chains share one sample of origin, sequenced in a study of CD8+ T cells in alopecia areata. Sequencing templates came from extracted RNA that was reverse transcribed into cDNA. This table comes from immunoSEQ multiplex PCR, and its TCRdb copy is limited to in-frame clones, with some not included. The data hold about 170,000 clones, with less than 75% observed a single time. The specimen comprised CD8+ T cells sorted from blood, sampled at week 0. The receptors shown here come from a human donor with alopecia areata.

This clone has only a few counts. CDR3 protein: CASLEGEAFF. DNA of the CDR3: TGTGCCAGCCTTGAAGGTGAAGCTTTCTTT. The V gene is TRBV2, the J gene TRBJ1-1, with D unresolved. V gave up 8 bases and J gave up 7 bases, with 8 bases separating them. The germline gives CDR1 SNHLY, CDR2 FYNNEI. The CDR3 has 10 amino acids.

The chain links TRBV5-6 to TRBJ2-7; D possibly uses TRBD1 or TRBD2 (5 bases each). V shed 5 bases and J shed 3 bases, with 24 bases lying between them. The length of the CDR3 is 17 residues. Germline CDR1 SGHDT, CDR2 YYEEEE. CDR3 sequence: CASSPPGRVASHYEQYF. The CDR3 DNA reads TGTGCCAGCAGTCCGCCGGGGCGGGTTGCGTCCCACTACGAGCAGTACTTC.

The CDR3 DNA sequence: TGCGCCAGCAGCTCCGAAACCGGGGAGCTGTTTTTT. The encoded protein is CASSSETGELFF. The chain recombines TRBV5-1 with TRBJ2-2; D is undetermined. With 3 bases removed from V and 5 bases from J, the gap between germline ends came to 5 bases. Germline V gene sequence: CDR1 SGHRS, CDR2 YFSETQ. The CDR3 extends over 12 amino acids.

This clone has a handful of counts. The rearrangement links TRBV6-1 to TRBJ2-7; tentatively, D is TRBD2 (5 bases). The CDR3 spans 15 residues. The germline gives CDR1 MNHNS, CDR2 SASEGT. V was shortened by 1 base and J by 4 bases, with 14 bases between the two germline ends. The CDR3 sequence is CASSEVEGSMYEQYF. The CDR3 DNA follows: TGTGCCAGCAGTGAAGTCGAGGGTTCGATGTACGAGCAGTACTTC.

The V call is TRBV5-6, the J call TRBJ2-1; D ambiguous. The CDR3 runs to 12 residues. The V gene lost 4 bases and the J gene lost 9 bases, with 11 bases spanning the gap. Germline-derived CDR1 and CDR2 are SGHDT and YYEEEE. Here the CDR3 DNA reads TGTGCCAGCAGCCCTACAGTTGGTGAGCAGTTCTTC. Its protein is CASSPTVGEQFF. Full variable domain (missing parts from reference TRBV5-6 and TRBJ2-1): DAGVTQSPTHLIKTRGQQVTLRCSPKSGHDTVSWYQQALGQGPQFIFQYYEEEERQRGNFPDRFSGHQFPNYSSELNVNALLLGDSALYLCASSPTVGEQFFGPGTRLTVL.

The CDR3 nucleotides are TGTGCCTGGAGTGTTTGGGTAGCGGGAAGCACAGATACGCAGTATTTT. Its translation: CAWSVWVAGSTDTQYF. The rearrangement links TRBV30 to TRBJ2-3; 8 nucleotides agree with TRBD2. The CDR3 covers 16 residues. Germline loops: CDR1 GTSNPN, CDR2 SVGIG (reference sequence). Trimming took 0 bases from V and 0 from J; bases not matched to a gene: 5.

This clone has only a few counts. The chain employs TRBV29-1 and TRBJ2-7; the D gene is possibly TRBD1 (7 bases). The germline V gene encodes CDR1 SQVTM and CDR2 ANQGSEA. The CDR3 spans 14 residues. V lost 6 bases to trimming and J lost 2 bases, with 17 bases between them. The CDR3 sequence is CSVEGSDRAYEQYF. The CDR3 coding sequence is TGCAGCGTGGAGGGGTCTGACAGGGCCTACGAGCAGTACTTC.

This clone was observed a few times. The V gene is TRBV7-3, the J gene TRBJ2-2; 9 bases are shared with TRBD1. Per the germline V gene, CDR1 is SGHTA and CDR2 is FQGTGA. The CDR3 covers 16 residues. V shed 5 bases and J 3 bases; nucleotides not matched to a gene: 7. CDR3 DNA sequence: TGTGCCAGCAGCGACCGGACAGGGGTGGACACCGGGGAGCTGTTTTTT. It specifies CASSDRTGVDTGELFF. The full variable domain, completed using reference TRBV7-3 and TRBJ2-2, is GAGVSQTPSNKVTEKGKYVELRCDPISGHTALYWYRQSLGQGPEFLIYFQGTGAADDSGLPNDRFFAVRPEGSVSTLKIQRTERGDSAVYLCASSDRTGVDTGELFFGEGSRLTVL.

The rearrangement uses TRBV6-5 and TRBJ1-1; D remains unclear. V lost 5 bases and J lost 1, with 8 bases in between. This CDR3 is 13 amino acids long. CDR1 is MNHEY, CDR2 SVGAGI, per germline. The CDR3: CASSPGPNTEAFF. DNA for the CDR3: TGTGCCAGCAGTCCCGGACCGAACACTGAAGCTTTCTTT.

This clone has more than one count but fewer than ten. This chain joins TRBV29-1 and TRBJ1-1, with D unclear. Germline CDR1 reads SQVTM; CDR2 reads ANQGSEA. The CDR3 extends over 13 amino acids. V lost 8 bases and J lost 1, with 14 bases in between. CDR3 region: CSLRPEGNTEAFF. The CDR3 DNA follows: TGCAGCCTAAGACCCGAGGGGAACACTGAAGCTTTCTTT.

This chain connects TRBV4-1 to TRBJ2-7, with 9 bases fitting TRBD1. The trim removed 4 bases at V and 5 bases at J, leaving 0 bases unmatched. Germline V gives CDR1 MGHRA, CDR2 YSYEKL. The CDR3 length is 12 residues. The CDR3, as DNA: TGCGCCAGCAGCCGGACAGGGGACGAGCAGTACTTC. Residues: CASSRTGDEQYF.

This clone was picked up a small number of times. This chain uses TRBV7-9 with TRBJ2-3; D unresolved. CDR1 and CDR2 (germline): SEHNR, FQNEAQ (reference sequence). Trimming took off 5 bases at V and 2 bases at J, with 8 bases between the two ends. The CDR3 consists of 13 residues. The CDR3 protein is CASSQENTDTQYF. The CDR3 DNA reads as TGTGCCAGCAGCCAAGAGAACACAGATACGCAGTATTTT.

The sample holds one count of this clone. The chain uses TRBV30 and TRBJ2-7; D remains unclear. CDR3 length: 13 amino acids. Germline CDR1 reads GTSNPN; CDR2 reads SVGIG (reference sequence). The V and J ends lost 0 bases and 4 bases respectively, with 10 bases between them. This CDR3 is CAWSVDSRYEQYF. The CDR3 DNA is TGTGCCTGGAGTGTTGACTCTAGGTACGAGCAGTACTTC.

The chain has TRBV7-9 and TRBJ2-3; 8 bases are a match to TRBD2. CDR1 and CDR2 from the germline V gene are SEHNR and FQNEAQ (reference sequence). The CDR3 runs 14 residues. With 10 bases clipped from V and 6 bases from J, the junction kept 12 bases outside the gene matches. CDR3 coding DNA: TGTGCCAACAAAGCGGGGGAAAGAACGGATACGCAGTATTTT. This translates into CANKAGERTDTQYF.

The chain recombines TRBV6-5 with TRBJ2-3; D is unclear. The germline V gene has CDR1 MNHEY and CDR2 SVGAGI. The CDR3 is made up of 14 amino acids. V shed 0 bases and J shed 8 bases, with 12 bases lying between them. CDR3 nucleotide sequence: TGTGCCAGCAGTTACTCGGGTGATTCGGGTACGCAGTATTTT. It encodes CASSYSGDSGTQYF.

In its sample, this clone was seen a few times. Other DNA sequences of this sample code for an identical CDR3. CDR3 sequence: CSVVRNTEAFF. The DNA for the CDR3 is TGCAGCGTTGTGCGTAACACTGAAGCTTTCTTT. This chain uses TRBV29-1 with TRBJ1-1; D call uncertain. V was pared by 4 bases and J by 2 bases, with 5 bases between. The germline gives CDR1 SQVTM, CDR2 ANQGSEA. CDR3 length: 11 residues.

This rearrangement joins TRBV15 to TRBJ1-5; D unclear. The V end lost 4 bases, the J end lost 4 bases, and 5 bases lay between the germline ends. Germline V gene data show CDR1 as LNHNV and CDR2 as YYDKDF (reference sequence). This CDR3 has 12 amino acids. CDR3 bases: TGTGCCACCAGCATGCGAAATCAGCCCCAGCATTTT. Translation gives CATSMRNQPQHF.

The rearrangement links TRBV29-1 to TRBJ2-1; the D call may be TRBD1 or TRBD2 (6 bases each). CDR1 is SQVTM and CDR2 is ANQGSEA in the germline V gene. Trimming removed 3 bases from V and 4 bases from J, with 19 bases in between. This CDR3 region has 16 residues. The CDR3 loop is CSVDIFRGGLYNEQFF. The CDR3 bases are TGCAGCGTTGATATATTTCGAGGGGGGCTTTACAATGAGCAGTTCTTC.

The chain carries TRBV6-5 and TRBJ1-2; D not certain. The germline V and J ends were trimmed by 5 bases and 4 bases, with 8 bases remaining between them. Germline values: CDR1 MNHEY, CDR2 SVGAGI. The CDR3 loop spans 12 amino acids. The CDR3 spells CASSQDGYGYTF. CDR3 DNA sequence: TGTGCCAGCAGTCAGGACGGCTATGGCTACACCTTC.

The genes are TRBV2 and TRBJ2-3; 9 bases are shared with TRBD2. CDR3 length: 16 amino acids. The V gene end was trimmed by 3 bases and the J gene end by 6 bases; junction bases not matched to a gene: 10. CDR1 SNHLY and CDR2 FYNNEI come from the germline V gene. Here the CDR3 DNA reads TGTGCCAGCAGTGAGTTTTGGCGGGGGGGCCTGGATACGCAGTATTTT. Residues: CASSEFWRGGLDTQYF. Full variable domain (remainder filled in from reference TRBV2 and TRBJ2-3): EPEVTQTPSHQVTQMGQEVILRCVPISNHLYFYWYRQILGQKVEFLVSFYNNEISEKSEIFDDQFSVERPDGSNFTLKIRSTKLEDSAMYFCASSEFWRGGLDTQYFGPGTRLTVL.

The CDR3 bases are TGTGCCAGCAGCATTGGACCAGATACGCAGTATTTT. Translating it yields CASSIGPDTQYF. The rearrangement uses TRBV13 and TRBJ2-3; D uncertain. The V end was cut by 5 bases, the J end by 4 bases, with 7 bases between. This CDR3 has 12 amino acids. Germline CDR1 is PRHDT and CDR2 is FYEKMQ (reference sequence).

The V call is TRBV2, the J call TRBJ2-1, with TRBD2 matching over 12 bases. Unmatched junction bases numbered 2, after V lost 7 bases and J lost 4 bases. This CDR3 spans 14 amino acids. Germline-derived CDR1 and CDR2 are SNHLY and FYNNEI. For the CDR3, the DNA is TGTGCCAGCACTACTAGCGGGGGGTACAATGAGCAGTTCTTC. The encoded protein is CASTTSGGYNEQFF. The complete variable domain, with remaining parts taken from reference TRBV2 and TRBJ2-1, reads EPEVTQTPSHQVTQMGQEVILRCVPISNHLYFYWYRQILGQKVEFLVSFYNNEISEKSEIFDDQFSVERPDGSNFTLKIRSTKLEDSAMYFCASTTSGGYNEQFFGPGTRLTVL.

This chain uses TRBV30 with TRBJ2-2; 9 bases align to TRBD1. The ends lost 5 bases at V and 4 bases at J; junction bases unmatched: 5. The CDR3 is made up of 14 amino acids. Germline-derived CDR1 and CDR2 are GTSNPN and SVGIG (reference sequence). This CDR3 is CAWSGDRATGELFF. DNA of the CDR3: TGTGCCTGGTCTGGGGACAGGGCCACCGGGGAGCTGTTTTTT.

CDR3 coding DNA: TGCGCCAGCAGCTTGGGGCGGACGTCCCCCCCTTACAATGAGCAGTTCTTC. Translating it yields CASSLGRTSPPYNEQFF. This chain links TRBV5-1 with TRBJ2-1; D ambiguous. This CDR3 region has 17 residues. Germline CDR1 reads SGHRS; CDR2 reads YFSETQ. V gave up 0 bases and J gave up 4 bases, with 17 bases separating them.

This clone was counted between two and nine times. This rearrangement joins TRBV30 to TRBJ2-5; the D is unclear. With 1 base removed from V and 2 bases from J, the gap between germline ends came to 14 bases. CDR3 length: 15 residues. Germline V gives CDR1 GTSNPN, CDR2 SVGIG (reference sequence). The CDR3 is CAWSARQATQETQYF. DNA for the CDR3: TGTGCCTGGAGTGCCCGCCAGGCTACTCAAGAGACCCAGTACTTC.

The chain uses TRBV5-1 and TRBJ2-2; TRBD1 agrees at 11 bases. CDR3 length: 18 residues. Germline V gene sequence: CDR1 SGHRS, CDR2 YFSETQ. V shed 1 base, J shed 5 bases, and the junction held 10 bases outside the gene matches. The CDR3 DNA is TGCGCCAGCAGCTTGATGAGGGACAGGGGGATCTTGACCGGGGAGCTGTTTTTT. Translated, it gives CASSLMRDRGILTGELFF.

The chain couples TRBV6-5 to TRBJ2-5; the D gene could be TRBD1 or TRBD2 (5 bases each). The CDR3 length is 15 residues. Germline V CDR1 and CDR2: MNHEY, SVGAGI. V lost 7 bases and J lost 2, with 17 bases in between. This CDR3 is CASKNDQGRQETQYF. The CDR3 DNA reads TGTGCCAGCAAGAACGACCAGGGACGACAAGAGACCCAGTACTTC.